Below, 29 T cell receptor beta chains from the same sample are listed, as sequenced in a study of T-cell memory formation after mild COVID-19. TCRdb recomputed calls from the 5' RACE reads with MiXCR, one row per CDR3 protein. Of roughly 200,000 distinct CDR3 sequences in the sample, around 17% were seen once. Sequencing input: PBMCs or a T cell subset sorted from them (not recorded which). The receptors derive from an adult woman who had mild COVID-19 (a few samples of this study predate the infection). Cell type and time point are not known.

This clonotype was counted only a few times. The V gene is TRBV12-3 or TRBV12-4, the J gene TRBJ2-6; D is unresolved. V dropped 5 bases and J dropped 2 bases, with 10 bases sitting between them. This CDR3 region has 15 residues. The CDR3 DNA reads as TGTGCCAGCAGTCCGTTGCGGACTGGGGCCAACGTCCTGACTTTC. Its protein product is CASSPLRTGANVLTF.

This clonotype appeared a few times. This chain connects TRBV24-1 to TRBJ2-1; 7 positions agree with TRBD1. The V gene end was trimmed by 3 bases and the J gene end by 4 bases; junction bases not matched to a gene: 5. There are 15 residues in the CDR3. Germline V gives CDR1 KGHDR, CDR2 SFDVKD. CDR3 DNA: TGTGCCACCAGTGATCCGGGACAGACATACAATGAGCAGTTCTTC. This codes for CATSDPGQTYNEQFF.

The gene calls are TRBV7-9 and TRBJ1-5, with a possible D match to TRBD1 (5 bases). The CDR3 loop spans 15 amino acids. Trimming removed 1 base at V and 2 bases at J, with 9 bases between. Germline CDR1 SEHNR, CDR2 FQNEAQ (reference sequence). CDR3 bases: TGTGCCAGCAGCTTAGTTGGGACTGGCAATCAGCCCCAGCATTTT. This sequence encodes CASSLVGTGNQPQHF.

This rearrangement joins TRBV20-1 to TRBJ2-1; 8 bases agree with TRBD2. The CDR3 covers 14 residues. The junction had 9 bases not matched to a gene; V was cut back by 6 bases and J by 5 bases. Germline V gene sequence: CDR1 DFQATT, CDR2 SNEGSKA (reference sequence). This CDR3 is CSATSGSGHNEQFF. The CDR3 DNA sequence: TGCAGTGCGACAAGCGGGAGCGGTCACAATGAGCAGTTCTTC.

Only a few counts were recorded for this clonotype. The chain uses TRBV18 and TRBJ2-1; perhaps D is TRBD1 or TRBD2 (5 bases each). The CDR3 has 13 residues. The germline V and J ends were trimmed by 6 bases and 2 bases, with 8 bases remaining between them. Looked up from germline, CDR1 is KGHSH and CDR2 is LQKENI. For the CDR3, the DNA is TGTGCCAGCTCGCAGGGAGCCTACAATGAGCAGTTCTTC. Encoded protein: CASSQGAYNEQFF.

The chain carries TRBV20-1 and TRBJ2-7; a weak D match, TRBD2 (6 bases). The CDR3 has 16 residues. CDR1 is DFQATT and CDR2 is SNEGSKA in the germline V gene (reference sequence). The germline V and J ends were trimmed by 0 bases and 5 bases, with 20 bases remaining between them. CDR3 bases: TGCAGTGCTAGAGATGCAGGGCTCCCCGGGAGACACGAGCAGTACTTC. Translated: CSARDAGLPGRHEQYF.

CDR3 protein: CASSYPGTGRQFF. CDR3 nucleotides: TGTGCCAGCAGTTACCCAGGGACAGGGCGGCAGTTCTTC. The chain is built from TRBV6-5 and TRBJ2-1, with 9 bases aligning to TRBD1. The ends lost 2 bases at V and 12 bases at J; junction bases unmatched: 5. Per the germline V gene, CDR1 is MNHEY and CDR2 is SVGAGI. This CDR3 region has 13 residues.

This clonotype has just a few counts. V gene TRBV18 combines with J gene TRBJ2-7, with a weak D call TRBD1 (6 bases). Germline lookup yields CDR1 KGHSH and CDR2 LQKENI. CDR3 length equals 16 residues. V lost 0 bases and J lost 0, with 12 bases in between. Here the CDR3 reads CASSPPGRGSSYEQYF. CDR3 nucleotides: TGTGCCAGCTCACCACCCGGAAGGGGGAGCTCCTACGAGCAGTACTTC.

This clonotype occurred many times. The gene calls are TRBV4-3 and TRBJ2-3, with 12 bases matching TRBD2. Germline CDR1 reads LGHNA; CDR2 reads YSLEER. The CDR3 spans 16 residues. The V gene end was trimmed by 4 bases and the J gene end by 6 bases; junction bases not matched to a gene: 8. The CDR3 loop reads CASSRTGLAGFDTQYF. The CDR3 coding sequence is TGCGCCAGCAGCCGGACCGGACTAGCGGGATTCGATACGCAGTATTTT.

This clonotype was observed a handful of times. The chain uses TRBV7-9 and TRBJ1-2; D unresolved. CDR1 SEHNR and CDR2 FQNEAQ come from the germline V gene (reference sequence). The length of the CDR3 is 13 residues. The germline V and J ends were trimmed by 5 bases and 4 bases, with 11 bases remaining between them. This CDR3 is CASSLDRFYGYTF. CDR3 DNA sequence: TGTGCCAGCAGCCTGGACCGCTTCTATGGCTACACCTTC. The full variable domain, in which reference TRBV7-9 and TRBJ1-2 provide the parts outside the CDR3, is DTGVSQNPRHKITKRGQNVTFRCDPISEHNRLYWYRQTLGQGPEFLTYFQNEAQLEKSRLLSDRFSAERPKGSFSTLEIQRTEQGDSAMYLCASSLDRFYGYTFGSGTRLTVV.

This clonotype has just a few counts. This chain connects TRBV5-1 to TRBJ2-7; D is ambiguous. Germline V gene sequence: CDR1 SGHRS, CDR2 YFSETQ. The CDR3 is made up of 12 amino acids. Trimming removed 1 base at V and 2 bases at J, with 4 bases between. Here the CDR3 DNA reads TGCGCCAGCAGCTTGCCGGCCTACGAGCAGTACTTC. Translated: CASSLPAYEQYF.

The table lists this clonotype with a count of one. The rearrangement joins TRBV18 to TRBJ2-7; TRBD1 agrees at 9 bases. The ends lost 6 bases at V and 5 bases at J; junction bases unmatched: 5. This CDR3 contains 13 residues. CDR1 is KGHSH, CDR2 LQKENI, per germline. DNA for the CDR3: TGTGCCAGCTCTCGACAGGGGGGGAACGAGCAGTACTTC. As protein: CASSRQGGNEQYF.

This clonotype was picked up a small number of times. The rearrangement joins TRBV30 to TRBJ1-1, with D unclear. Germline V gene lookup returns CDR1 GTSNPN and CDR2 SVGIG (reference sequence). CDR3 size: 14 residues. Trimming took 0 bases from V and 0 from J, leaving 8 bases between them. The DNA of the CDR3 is TGTGCCTGGAGTGTAGAGACTTTGAACACTGAAGCTTTCTTT. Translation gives CAWSVETLNTEAFF.

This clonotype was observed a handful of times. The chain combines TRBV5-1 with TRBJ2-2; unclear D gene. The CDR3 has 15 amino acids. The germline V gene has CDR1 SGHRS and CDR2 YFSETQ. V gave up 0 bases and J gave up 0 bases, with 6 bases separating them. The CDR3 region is CASSLVQTNTGELFF. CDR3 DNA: TGCGCCAGCAGCTTGGTCCAGACGAACACCGGGGAGCTGTTTTTT.

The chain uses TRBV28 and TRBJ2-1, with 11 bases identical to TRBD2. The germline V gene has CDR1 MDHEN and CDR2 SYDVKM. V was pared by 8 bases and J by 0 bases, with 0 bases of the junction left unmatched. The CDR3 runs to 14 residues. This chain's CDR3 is CASGTSGSYNEQFF. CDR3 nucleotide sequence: TGTGCCAGCGGGACTAGCGGCTCCTACAATGAGCAGTTCTTC.

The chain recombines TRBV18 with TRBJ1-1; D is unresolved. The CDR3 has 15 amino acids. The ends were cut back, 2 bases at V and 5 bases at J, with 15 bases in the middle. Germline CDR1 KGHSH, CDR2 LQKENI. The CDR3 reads CASSPTNVRVTEAFF. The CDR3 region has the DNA TGTGCCAGCTCACCAACGAACGTACGGGTTACTGAAGCTTTCTTT.

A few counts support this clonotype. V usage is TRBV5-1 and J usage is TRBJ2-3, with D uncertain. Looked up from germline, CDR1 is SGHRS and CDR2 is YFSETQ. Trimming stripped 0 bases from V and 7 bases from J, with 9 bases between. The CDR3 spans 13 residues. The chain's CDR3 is CASSLAASYTQYF. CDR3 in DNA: TGCGCCAGCAGCTTGGCAGCGTCATATACGCAGTATTTT.

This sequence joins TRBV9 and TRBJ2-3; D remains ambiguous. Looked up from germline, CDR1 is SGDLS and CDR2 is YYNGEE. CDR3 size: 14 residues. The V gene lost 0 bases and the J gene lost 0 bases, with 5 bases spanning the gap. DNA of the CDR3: TGTGCCAGCAGCGTAGGGCCCAGCACAGATACGCAGTATTTT. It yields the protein CASSVGPSTDTQYF. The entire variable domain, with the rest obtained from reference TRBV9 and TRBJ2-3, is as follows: DSGVTQTPKHLITATGQRVTLRCSPRSGDLSVYWYQQSLDQGLQFLIQYYNGEERAKGNILERFSAQQFPDLHSELNLSSLELGDSALYFCASSVGPSTDTQYFGPGTRLTVL.

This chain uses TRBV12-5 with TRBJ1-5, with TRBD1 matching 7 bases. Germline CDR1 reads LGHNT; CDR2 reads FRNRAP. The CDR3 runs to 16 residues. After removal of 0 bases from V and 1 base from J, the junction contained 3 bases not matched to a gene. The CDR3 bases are TGTGCTAGTGGTTTGGTTCGGACAGGCAGCAATCAGCCCCAGCATTTT. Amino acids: CASGLVRTGSNQPQHF.

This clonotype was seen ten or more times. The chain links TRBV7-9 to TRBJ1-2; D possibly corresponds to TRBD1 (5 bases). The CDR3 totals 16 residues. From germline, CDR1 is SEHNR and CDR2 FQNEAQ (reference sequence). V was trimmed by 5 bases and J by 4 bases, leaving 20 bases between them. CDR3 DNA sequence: TGTGCCAGCAGCCCTACGGGGACTGGGAAAATCTATGGCTACACCTTC. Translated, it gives CASSPTGTGKIYGYTF.

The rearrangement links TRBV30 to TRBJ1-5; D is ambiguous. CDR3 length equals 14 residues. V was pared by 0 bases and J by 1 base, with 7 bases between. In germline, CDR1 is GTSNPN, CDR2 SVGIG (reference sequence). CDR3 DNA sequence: TGTGCCTGGAGTGTAACGGGGAGCAATCAGCCCCAGCATTTT. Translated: CAWSVTGSNQPQHF. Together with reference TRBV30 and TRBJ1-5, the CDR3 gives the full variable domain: SQTIHQWPATLVQPVGSPLSLECTVEGTSNPNLYWYRQAAGRGLQLLFYSVGIGQISSEVPQNLSASRPQDRQFILSSKKLLLSDSGFYLCAWSVTGSNQPQHFGDGTRLSIL.

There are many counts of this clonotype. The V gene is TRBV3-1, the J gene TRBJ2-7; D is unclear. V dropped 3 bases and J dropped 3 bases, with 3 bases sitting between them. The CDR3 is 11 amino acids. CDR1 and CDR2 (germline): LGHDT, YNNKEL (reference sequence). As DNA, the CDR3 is TGTGCCAGCAGCCAGGACTACGAGCAGTACTTC. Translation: CASSQDYEQYF.

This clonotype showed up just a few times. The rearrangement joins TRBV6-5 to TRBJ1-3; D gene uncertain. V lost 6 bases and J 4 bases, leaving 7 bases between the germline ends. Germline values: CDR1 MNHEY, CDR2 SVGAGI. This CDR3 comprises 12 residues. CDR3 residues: CASSGRGNTIYF. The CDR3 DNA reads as TGTGCCAGCAGCGGAAGGGGAAACACCATATATTTT.

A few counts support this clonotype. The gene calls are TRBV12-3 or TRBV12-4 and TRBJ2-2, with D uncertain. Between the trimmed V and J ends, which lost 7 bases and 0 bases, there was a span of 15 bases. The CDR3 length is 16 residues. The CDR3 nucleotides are TGTGCCAGCACCCAAGAAGGCCGACCGAACACCGGGGAGCTGTTTTTT. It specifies CASTQEGRPNTGELFF.

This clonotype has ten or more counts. CDR3 in DNA: TGTGCCAGCAGCCGGCGGTCGAACACTGAAGCTTTCTTT. Translating gives CASSRRSNTEAFF. The chain is built from TRBV11-2 and TRBJ1-1; D is unclear. The CDR3 totals 13 residues. The germline V gene encodes CDR1 SGHAT and CDR2 FQNNGV. V dropped 5 bases and J dropped 1 base, with 8 bases sitting between them.

CDR3 in DNA: TGTGCCAGCAGCTTGGCCGGTCCTAGCCAAGAGACCCAGTACTTC. This translates into CASSLAGPSQETQYF. The rearrangement joins TRBV5-5 to TRBJ2-5, with no clear D. Trimming removed 0 bases at V and 1 base at J, with 10 bases between. Germline V gives CDR1 SGHKS, CDR2 YYEKEE (reference sequence). CDR3 length equals 15 residues.

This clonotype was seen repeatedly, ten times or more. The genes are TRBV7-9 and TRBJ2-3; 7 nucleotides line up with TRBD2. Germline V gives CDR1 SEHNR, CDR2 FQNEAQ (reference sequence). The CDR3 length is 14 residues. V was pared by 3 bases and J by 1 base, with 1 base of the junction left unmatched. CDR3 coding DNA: TGTGCCAGCAGCTTCGCGGGGGGCACAGATACGCAGTATTTT. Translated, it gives CASSFAGGTDTQYF.

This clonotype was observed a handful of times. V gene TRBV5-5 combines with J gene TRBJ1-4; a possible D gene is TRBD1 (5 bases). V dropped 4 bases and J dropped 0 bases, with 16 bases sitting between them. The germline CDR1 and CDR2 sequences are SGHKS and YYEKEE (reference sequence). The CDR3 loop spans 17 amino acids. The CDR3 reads CASSLRGKPATNEKLFF. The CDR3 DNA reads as TGTGCCAGCAGCCTACGGGGGAAGCCTGCAACTAATGAAAAACTGTTTTTT. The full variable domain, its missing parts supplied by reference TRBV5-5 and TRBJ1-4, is DAGVTQSPTHLIKTRGQQVTLRCSPISGHKSVSWYQQVLGQGPQFIFQYYEKEERGRGNFPDRFSARQFPNYSSELNVNALLLGDSALYLCASSLRGKPATNEKLFFGSGTQLSVL.

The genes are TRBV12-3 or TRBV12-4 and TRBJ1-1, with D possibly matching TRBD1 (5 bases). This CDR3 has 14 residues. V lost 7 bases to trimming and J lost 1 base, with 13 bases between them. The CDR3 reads CASTLGGGNTEAFF. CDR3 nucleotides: TGTGCCAGCACTCTTGGGGGGGGGAACACTGAAGCTTTCTTT.